Each of the 23 T cell receptor beta chains below was sequenced from the same sample in a study of OX40 agonist ivuxolimab in advanced cancers. Profiling relied on immunoSEQ multiplex PCR, and the TCRdb table lists in-frame clones only, not all of them. The sample carries about 18,000 clones, just over 70% recorded once. The sequenced sample was CD4+ or CD8+ T cells sorted from blood, obtained in a trial of the OX40 agonist ivuxolimab. The receptors were sampled from an adult with an advanced solid tumor such as melanoma, head and neck, liver or kidney cancer.

This chain joins TRBV10-3 and TRBJ1-1; D is undetermined. V shed 3 bases and J shed 1 base, with 12 bases lying between them. The CDR3 totals 15 residues. Per germline, CDR1 ENHRY and CDR2 SYGVKD. The CDR3 DNA follows: TGTGCCATCAGTGAAGGGAGGATCGAGAACACTGAAGCTTTCTTT. Encoded protein: CAISEGRIENTEAFF.

V is TRBV28 and J is TRBJ2-5, with D perhaps matching TRBD2 (5 bases). Germline assignment: CDR1 MDHEN and CDR2 SYDVKM. There are 12 residues in the CDR3. Deletions cut 6 bases from V and 11 bases from J, with 16 bases between. The CDR3 is CASSRRPGEQYF. CDR3 DNA sequence: TGTGCCAGCAGCCGACGACCCGGGGAGCAGTACTTC. Full variable domain (outside the CDR3, taken from reference TRBV28 and TRBJ2-5): DVKVTQSSRYLVKRTGEKVFLECVQDMDHENMFWYRQDPGLGLRLIYFSYDVKMKEKGDIPEGYSVSREKKERFSLILESASTNQTSMYLCASSRRPGEQYFGPGTRLLVL.

This rearrangement joins TRBV4-1 to TRBJ2-7; TRBD2 might be the D (6 bases). The V end lost 4 bases, the J end lost 0 bases, and 13 bases lay between the germline ends. CDR1 and CDR2 from the germline V gene are MGHRA and YSYEKL. This CDR3 region has 15 residues. CDR3 in amino acids: CASSREDGSSYEQYF. CDR3 DNA sequence: TGCGCCAGCAGCCGGGAGGACGGAAGCTCCTACGAGCAGTACTTC.

The genes are TRBV4-2 and TRBJ2-3; 11 bases match TRBD2. Germline V CDR1 and CDR2: LGHNA, YNFKEQ. This CDR3 spans 17 amino acids. The junction had 6 bases not matched to a gene; V was cut back by 0 bases and J by 4 bases. The CDR3 is CASSQDLLAGVADTQYF. For the CDR3, the DNA is TGTGCCAGCAGCCAAGACCTACTAGCGGGAGTTGCAGATACGCAGTATTTT.

The V call is TRBV7-2, the J call TRBJ2-7; tentatively, D is TRBD1 or TRBD2 (6 bases each). There are 12 residues in the CDR3. V was trimmed by 5 bases and J by 5 bases, leaving 10 bases between them. CDR1 is SGHTA, CDR2 FQGNSA, per germline. The CDR3 bases are TGTGCCAGCAGCCAGGAGGGGGACGAGCAGTACTTC. Its translation is CASSQEGDEQYF.

The rearrangement links TRBV6-6 to TRBJ2-5; 7 positions agree with TRBD2. The CDR3 is 14 residues long. With V trimmed by 0 bases and J by 5 bases, 3 bases remained unmatched. Germline V CDR1 and CDR2: MNHNY, SVGAGI (reference sequence). CDR3 bases: TGTGCCAGCAGTTACTCGGGGGGGTTGGAGACCCAGTACTTC. This gives the protein CASSYSGGLETQYF.

J is TRBJ2-5 and V is TRBV5-1; 15 positions match TRBD2. V was pared by 4 bases and J by 4 bases, with 8 bases of the junction left unmatched. The germline gives CDR1 SGHRS, CDR2 YFSETQ. The CDR3 is 17 residues long. CDR3 protein: CASSPRTSGRGLETQYF. The CDR3, as DNA: TGCGCCAGCAGCCCCCGGACTAGCGGGAGGGGTTTAGAGACCCAGTACTTC.

This chain links TRBV27 with TRBJ1-2; no reliable D call. Germline CDR1 is MNHEY and CDR2 is SMNVEV (reference sequence). The V end was cut by 5 bases, the J end by 4 bases, with 8 bases between. The CDR3 is 12 residues long. The CDR3: CASSLPFYGYTF. The CDR3 DNA reads as TGTGCCAGCAGTCTTCCCTTCTATGGCTACACCTTC.

This clone appeared a few times. Germline is not matched at one junction end, which may reflect a read error. Additional DNA sequences in this sample encode the identical CDR3. This chain links TRBV5-1 with TRBJ2-7; no clear D gene. The CDR3 is 15 amino acids. CDR1 SGHRS and CDR2 YFSETQ come from the germline V gene. CDR3 nucleotides: TGTGCCAGCAGCTTGTGGTATGGGGACTCCTACGAGCAGTACTTC. This gives the protein CASSLWYGDSYEQYF.

This clone turned up a few times. The rearrangement joins TRBV4-1 to TRBJ2-7, with 10 nucleotides matching TRBD2. V trimming: 0 bases; J trimming: 4 bases; junction bases outside the gene matches: 9. The germline V gene has CDR1 MGHRA and CDR2 YSYEKL. This CDR3 is built from 17 residues. As DNA, the CDR3 is TGCGCCAGCAGCCAAGAGTCCCCCCCTAGCGGGAGTTACGAGCAGTACTTC. Its protein is CASSQESPPSGSYEQYF.

This clone was seen a handful of times. This chain joins TRBV11-2 and TRBJ2-1, with 11 bases that match TRBD2. CDR3 length: 15 amino acids. V was pared by 3 bases and J by 4 bases, with 2 bases of the junction left unmatched. CDR1 is SGHAT and CDR2 is FQNNGV in the germline V gene. CDR3 nucleotides: TGTGCCAGCAGCTTGACTAGCGGGACATACAATGAGCAGTTCTTC. Translated: CASSLTSGTYNEQFF.

This clone was found a few times. The chain couples TRBV7-8 to TRBJ2-3, with TRBD2 matching 8 bases. There are 16 residues in the CDR3. The germline CDR1 and CDR2 sequences are SGHVS and FQNEAQ. Trimming removed 2 bases from V and 1 base from J; junction bases left unmatched: 5. The chain's CDR3 is CASSLYGREGTDTQYF. The CDR3 nucleotides read TGTGCCAGCAGCTTATATGGGCGGGAGGGCACAGATACGCAGTATTTT. The full variable domain, with the rest looked up from reference TRBV7-8 and TRBJ2-3, is GAGVSQSPRYKVAKRGQDVALRCDPISGHVSLFWYQQALGQGPEFLTYFQNEAQLDKSGLPSDRFFAERPEGSVSTLKIQRTQQEDSAVYLCASSLYGREGTDTQYFGPGTRLTVL.

In this sample, this clone turned up a few times. The chain employs TRBV7-9 and TRBJ2-5; 7 nucleotides match TRBD2. V shed 8 bases and J 5 bases; nucleotides not matched to a gene: 11. The germline V gene has CDR1 SEHNR and CDR2 FQNEAQ (reference sequence). This CDR3 is built from 14 residues. CDR3 sequence reads: CASSGDPGGETQYF. CDR3 DNA sequence: TGTGCCAGCTCGGGGGACCCCGGGGGGGAGACCCAGTACTTC.

This clone was counted only a few times. The chain has TRBV19 and TRBJ2-5, with D perhaps matching TRBD2 (6 bases). V was cut by 5 bases and J by 7 bases, with 23 bases left in between. This CDR3 spans 16 amino acids. The germline V gene encodes CDR1 LNHDA and CDR2 SQIVND (reference sequence). The DNA for the CDR3 is TGTGCCAGTAGTCTCGAAGTGGGACTTACTGGGGGGACCCAGTACTTC. It translates to CASSLEVGLTGGTQYF. The full variable domain, completed using reference TRBV19 and TRBJ2-5, is DGGITQSPKYLFRKEGQNVTLSCEQNLNHDAMYWYRQDPGQGLRLIYYSQIVNDFQKGDIAEGYSVSREKKESFPLTVTSAQKNPTAFYLCASSLEVGLTGGTQYFGPGTRLLVL.

The chain has TRBV29-1 and TRBJ1-2; 8 nucleotides align to TRBD1. Germline lookup yields CDR1 SQVTM and CDR2 ANQGSEA. This CDR3 has 11 amino acids. The ends lost 6 bases at V and 7 bases at J; junction bases unmatched: 4. CDR3 protein: CSVDGQGGYTF. For the CDR3, the DNA is TGCAGCGTCGACGGACAGGGTGGCTACACCTTC.

This chain links TRBV6-1 with TRBJ1-2; maybe TRBD1 (5 bases). Germline V lookup: CDR1 MNHNS, CDR2 SASEGT. The CDR3 extends over 14 amino acids. Trimming stripped 10 bases from V and 8 bases from J, with 23 bases between. The CDR3 loop reads CATKPGTAGLGYTF. For the CDR3, the DNA is TGTGCCACCAAGCCTGGGACGGCTGGATTGGGCTACACCTTC.

This chain links TRBV2 with TRBJ2-1; unclear D gene. Germline V CDR1 and CDR2: SNHLY, FYNNEI. The CDR3 covers 13 residues. V shed 9 bases and J shed 6 bases, with 15 bases lying between them. The CDR3 DNA sequence: TGTGCCAGTCGGTACAGCGACCTCAATGAGCAGTTCTTC. Encoded protein: CASRYSDLNEQFF. Drawing the rest from reference TRBV2 and TRBJ2-1, the complete variable domain is EPEVTQTPSHQVTQMGQEVILRCVPISNHLYFYWYRQILGQKVEFLVSFYNNEISEKSEIFDDQFSVERPDGSNFTLKIRSTKLEDSAMYFCASRYSDLNEQFFGPGTRLTVL.

The chain employs TRBV11-3 and TRBJ2-7; TRBD1 aligns across 8 bases. Unmatched junction bases numbered 1, after V lost 1 base and J lost 2 bases. Germline V gene lookup returns CDR1 SGHNT and CDR2 YENEEA. The CDR3 sequence is 14 residues long. CDR3 in DNA: TGTGCCAGCAGCTTAGCACAGGGGGCCTACGAGCAGTACTTC. Its translation is CASSLAQGAYEQYF. The complete variable domain, with remaining parts taken from reference TRBV11-3 and TRBJ2-7, reads EAGVVQSPRYKIIEKKQPVAFWCNPISGHNTLYWYLQNLGQGPELLIRYENEEAVDDSQLPKDRFSAERLKGVDSTLKIQPAELGDSAVYLCASSLAQGAYEQYFGPGTRLTVT.

The chain couples TRBV9 to TRBJ1-4, with no clear D. Looked up from germline, CDR1 is SGDLS and CDR2 is YYNGEE. The germline V and J ends were trimmed by 0 bases and 4 bases, with 4 bases remaining between them. This CDR3 has 13 residues. DNA for the CDR3: TGTGCCAGCAGCGTAGGCGGTAATGAAAAACTGTTTTTT. This encodes CASSVGGNEKLFF.

V and J are TRBV10-2 and TRBJ1-2; 10 bases agree with TRBD1. The junction had 8 bases not matched to a gene; V was cut back by 6 bases and J by 4 bases. The CDR3 is made up of 15 amino acids. CDR1 and CDR2 from the germline V gene are WSHSY and SAAADI. CDR3 amino acids: CASSTGTGAIYGYTF. In DNA, the CDR3 is TGCGCCAGCAGCACCGGGACAGGGGCAATCTATGGCTACACCTTC.

This rearrangement joins TRBV29-1 to TRBJ1-1; D gene uncertain. Germline V gene lookup returns CDR1 SQVTM and CDR2 ANQGSEA. V gave up 7 bases and J gave up 2 bases, with 11 bases separating them. CDR3 length: 12 residues. The CDR3 reads CSAGLTNTEAFF. CDR3 nucleotide sequence: TGCAGCGCGGGCCTGACCAACACTGAAGCTTTCTTT.

This clone occurred a few times. The V gene is TRBV29-1, the J gene TRBJ2-7; maybe TRBD2 (5 bases). CDR1 SQVTM and CDR2 ANQGSEA come from the germline V gene. The CDR3 loop spans 13 amino acids. V shed 6 bases and J shed 9 bases, with 21 bases lying between them. The CDR3 nucleotides read TGCAGCGTCCCTCCGAGGGTAGGGCGAAGGCAGTACTTC. Residues: CSVPPRVGRRQYF.

The V and J genes are TRBV28 and TRBJ2-7; D possibly corresponds to TRBD1 (6 bases). The germline gives CDR1 MDHEN, CDR2 SYDVKM. The CDR3 is 12 amino acids. V was trimmed by 4 bases and J by 6 bases, leaving 10 bases between them. CDR3 sequence (DNA): TGTGCCAGCAGTTCTACAGGGATCGAGCAGTACTTC. Amino acids: CASSSTGIEQYF.